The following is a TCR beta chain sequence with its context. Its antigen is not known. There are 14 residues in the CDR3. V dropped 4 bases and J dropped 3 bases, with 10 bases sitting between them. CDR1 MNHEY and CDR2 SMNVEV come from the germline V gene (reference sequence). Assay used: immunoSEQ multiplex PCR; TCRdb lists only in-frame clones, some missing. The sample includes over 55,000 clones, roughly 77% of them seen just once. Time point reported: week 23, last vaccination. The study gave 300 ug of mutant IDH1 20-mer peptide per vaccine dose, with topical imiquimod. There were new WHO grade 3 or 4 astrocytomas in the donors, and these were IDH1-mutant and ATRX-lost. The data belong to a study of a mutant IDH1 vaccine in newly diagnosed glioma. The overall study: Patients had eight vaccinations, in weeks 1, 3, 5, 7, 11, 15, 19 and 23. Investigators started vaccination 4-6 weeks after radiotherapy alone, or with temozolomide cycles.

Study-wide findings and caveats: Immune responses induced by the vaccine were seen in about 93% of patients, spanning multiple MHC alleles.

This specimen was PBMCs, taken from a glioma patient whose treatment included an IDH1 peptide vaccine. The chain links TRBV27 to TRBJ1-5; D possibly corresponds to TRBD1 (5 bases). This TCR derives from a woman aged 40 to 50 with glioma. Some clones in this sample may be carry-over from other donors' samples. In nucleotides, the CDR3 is TGTGCCAGCAGTTCCCCAGGGCCCAATCAGCCCCAGCATTTT. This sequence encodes CASSSPGPNQPQHF.